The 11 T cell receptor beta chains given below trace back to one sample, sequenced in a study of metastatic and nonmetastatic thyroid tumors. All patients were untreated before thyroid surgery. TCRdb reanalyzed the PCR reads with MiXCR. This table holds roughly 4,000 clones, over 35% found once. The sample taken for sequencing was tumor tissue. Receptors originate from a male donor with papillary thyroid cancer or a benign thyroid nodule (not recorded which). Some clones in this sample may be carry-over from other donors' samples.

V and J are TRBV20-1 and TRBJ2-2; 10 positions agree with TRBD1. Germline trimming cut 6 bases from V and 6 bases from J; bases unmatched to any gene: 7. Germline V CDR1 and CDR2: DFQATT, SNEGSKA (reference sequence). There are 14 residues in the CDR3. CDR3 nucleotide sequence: TGCAGTGCCTTTGACAGGGGGCGCGCCGGGGAGCTGTTTTTT. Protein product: CSAFDRGRAGELFF.

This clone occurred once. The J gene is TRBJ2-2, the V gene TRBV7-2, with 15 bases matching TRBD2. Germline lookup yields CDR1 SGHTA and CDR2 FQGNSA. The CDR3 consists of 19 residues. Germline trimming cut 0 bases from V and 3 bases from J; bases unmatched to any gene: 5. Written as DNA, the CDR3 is TGTGCCAGCAGCTTAGCGAGGACTAGCGGGAGGGGCGACACCGGGGAGCTGTTTTTT. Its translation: CASSLARTSGRGDTGELFF.

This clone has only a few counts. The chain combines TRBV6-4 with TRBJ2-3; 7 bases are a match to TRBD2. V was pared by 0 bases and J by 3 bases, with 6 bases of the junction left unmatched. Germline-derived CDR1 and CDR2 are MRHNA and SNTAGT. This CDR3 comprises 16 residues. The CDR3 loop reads CASSDSASGGTDTQYF. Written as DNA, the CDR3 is TGTGCCAGCAGTGACTCGGCTAGCGGAGGGACAGATACGCAGTATTTT.

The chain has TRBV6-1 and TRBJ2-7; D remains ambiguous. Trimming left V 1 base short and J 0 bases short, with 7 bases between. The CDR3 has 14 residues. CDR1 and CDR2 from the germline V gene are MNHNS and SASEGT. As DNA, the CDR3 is TGTGCCAGCAGTGAAGGCCCGGACTCCTACGAGCAGTACTTC. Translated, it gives CASSEGPDSYEQYF.

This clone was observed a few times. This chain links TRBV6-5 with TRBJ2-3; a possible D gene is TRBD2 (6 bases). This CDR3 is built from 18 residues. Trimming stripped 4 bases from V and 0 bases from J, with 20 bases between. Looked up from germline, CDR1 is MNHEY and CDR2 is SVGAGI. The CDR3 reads CASSSSGRGTSSTDTQYF. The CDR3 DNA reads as TGTGCCAGCAGTTCCTCAGGACGGGGGACCTCTAGCACAGATACGCAGTATTTT.

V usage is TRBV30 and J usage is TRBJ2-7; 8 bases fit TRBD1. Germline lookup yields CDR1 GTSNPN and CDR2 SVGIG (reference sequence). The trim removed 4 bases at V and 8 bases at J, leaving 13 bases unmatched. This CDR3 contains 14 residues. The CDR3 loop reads CAWTPGTGSPQQYF. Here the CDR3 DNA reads TGTGCCTGGACCCCCGGGACAGGCAGTCCCCAGCAGTACTTC.

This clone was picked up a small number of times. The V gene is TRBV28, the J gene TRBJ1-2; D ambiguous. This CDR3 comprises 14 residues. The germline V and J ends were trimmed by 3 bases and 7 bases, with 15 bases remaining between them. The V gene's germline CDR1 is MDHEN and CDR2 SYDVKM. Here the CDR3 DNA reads TGTGCCAGCAGTTTTCGGGTCAGAAAAGGTGGCTACACCTTC. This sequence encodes CASSFRVRKGGYTF.

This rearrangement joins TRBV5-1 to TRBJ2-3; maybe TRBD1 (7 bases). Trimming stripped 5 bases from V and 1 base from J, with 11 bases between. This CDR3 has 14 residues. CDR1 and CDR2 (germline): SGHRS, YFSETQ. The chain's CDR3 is CASRAGQRTDTQYF. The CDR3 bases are TGCGCCAGCAGGGCGGGACAGCGCACAGATACGCAGTATTTT.

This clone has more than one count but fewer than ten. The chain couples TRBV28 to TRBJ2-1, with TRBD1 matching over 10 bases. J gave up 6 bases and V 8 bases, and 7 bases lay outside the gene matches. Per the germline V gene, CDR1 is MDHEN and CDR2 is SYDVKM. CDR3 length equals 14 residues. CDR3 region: CASSSWTGGNEQFF. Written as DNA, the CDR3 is TGTGCCAGCTCCTCATGGACAGGGGGCAATGAGCAGTTCTTC.

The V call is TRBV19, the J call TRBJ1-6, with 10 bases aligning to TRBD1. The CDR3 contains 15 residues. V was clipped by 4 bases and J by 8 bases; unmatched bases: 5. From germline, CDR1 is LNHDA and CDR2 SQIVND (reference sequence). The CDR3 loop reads CASSTRTGGYSPLHF. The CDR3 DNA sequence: TGTGCCAGTAGTACTCGGACAGGGGGTTATTCACCCCTCCACTTT.

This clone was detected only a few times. The CDR3 spells CASSSGGSRTEAFF. The CDR3 DNA reads as TGTGCCAGCAGTTCAGGGGGTTCTAGGACTGAAGCTTTCTTT. The chain recombines TRBV28 with TRBJ1-1; TRBD1 agrees at 7 bases. Losses at the gene ends were 4 bases for V and 5 bases for J; bases not matched to a gene: 7. The CDR3 length is 14 residues. Germline values: CDR1 MDHEN, CDR2 SYDVKM. Drawing the rest from reference TRBV28 and TRBJ1-1, the complete variable domain is DVKVTQSSRYLVKRTGEKVFLECVQDMDHENMFWYRQDPGLGLRLIYFSYDVKMKEKGDIPEGYSVSREKKERFSLILESASTNQTSMYLCASSSGGSRTEAFFGQGTRLTVV.